One sample yielded the 7 T cell receptor beta chains listed below, sequenced in a study of cytomegalovirus exposure and HLA in healthy donors. The primer mix had 60 Vbeta and 13 Jbeta primers. Using immunoSEQ multiplex PCR, the repertoire was profiled, and TCRdb retains in-frame clones only, with some absent. The table lists 120,000 or so clones, 65% to 90% of them singletons, with around 10% in the top ten. What was sequenced was PBMCs. The source is a male donor in good health and CMV-seropositive.

On this clone itself: An end of the junction differs from the germline gene, which may be a read error. The chain carries TRBV7-9 and TRBJ1-1; 8 bases fit TRBD1. CDR1 is SEHNR and CDR2 is FQNEAQ in the germline V gene (reference sequence). This CDR3 comprises 10 residues. In DNA form, the CDR3 reads TGTGCCAGCAGCCCCGGGACAGGAGGCTTT. Protein product: CASSPGTGGF.

This clone occurred a few times. The chain links TRBV6-5 to TRBJ2-7; 7 nucleotides agree with TRBD1. The ends lost 6 bases at V and 4 bases at J; junction bases unmatched: 6. The CDR3 is 13 residues long. The V gene's germline CDR1 is MNHEY and CDR2 SVGAGI. In nucleotides, the CDR3 is TGTGCCAGCAGCCGGGACAGACAATACGAGCAGTACTTC. Translated, it gives CASSRDRQYEQYF.

This sequence joins TRBV28 and TRBJ1-1; D might be TRBD1 (5 bases). CDR1 is MDHEN, CDR2 SYDVKM, per germline. The CDR3 has 12 residues. Trimming took off 6 bases at V and 8 bases at J, with 13 bases between the two ends. CDR3 in DNA: TGTGCCAGCAGAGTAACAGGACGGGAAGCTTTCTTT. It yields the protein CASRVTGREAFF.

The genes are TRBV7-9 and TRBJ2-5; tentative D call: TRBD2 (6 bases). From germline, CDR1 is SEHNR and CDR2 FQNEAQ (reference sequence). Trimming took off 5 bases at V and 5 bases at J, with 18 bases between the two ends. This CDR3 is built from 15 residues. In DNA, the CDR3 is TGTGCCAGCAGCCTGGGACTTCCCCCAAGGGAGACCCAGTACTTC. It yields the protein CASSLGLPPRETQYF.

This rearrangement joins TRBV30 to TRBJ1-4; D unresolved. This CDR3 has 12 residues. CDR1 and CDR2 from the germline V gene are GTSNPN and SVGIG (reference sequence). The V end was cut by 0 bases, the J end by 5 bases, with 4 bases between. This chain's CDR3 is CAWSVVNEKLFF. Written as DNA, the CDR3 is TGTGCCTGGAGTGTTGTAAATGAAAAACTGTTTTTT.

CDR3 loop: CASSPGTRETQYF. CDR3 nucleotide sequence: TGTGCCAGCTCACCCGGGACTAGAGAGACCCAGTACTTC. The chain carries TRBV18 and TRBJ2-5, with 8 bases identical to TRBD2. Germline V gene lookup returns CDR1 KGHSH and CDR2 LQKENI. J lost 4 bases, V lost 3 bases, and 1 base had no gene match. The CDR3 runs to 13 residues.

The chain joins TRBV2 to TRBJ2-5; 7 bases fit TRBD2. Germline CDR1 and CDR2: SNHLY and FYNNEI. The CDR3 sequence is 12 residues long. Unmatched junction bases numbered 9, after V lost 7 bases and J lost 10 bases. The CDR3: CASILSGPGQYF. The CDR3 nucleotides are TGTGCCAGCATTCTTAGCGGGCCCGGCCAGTACTTC.